The source of this T cell receptor (beta chain) is a study of early T cells in non-severe SARS-CoV-2 infection. Study-wide background: Sequenced bulk RNA came from whole blood that was unsorted, and chains were unpaired.

Per germline, CDR1 KGHSH and CDR2 LQKENI. The CDR3 has 13 amino acids. Trimming cost V 6 bases and J 6 bases, with 11 bases left between them. TCRdb reanalysed the 5' RACE reads using MiXCR and keeps one entry per CDR3 protein. The sample consists of fewer than 70,000 distinct CDR3 sequences, approximately 4.5% of them appearing once. The sample here was whole blood, taken at baseline. The sequence was obtained from an adult who was a healthcare worker with PCR-confirmed SARS-CoV-2 infection or an uninfected control (not recorded which). The donor label of this sample is uncertain. This chain connects TRBV18 to TRBJ2-2; D is undetermined. The CDR3 DNA reads TGTGCCAGCTCCCTCGATGGTGCCGGGGAGCTGTTTTTT. It translates to CASSLDGAGELFF.